This T cell receptor beta chain was captured in a study of shared clonotypes between healthy human individuals. Input per replicate PCR of unsorted PBMC was roughly 300 ng DNA, corresponding to roughly 30,000 T cell genomes. TCRdb's copy holds only in-frame clones and misses some; the assay was immunoSEQ multiplex PCR. The table lists roughly 480,000 clones, around 80% of them singletons. This CDR3 is built from 16 residues. The germline gives CDR1 LNHDA, CDR2 SQIVND (reference sequence). Unmatched junction bases numbered 13, after V lost 10 bases and J lost 0 bases. Regarding the study as a whole: Read depth was anticipated to influence clonotype sharing among donors. Since donors were few, the genetic and exposure-history diversity represented was limited.

Healthy HIV-negative adults without recent acute infections or vaccinations served as donors. This clone turned up a few times. Its antigen is currently unknown. The sequenced sample was PBMCs. The rearrangement uses TRBV19 and TRBJ1-1; 8 nucleotides align to TRBD1. The sequence derives from a woman aged 40-49 years in good health. Some clones in this sample may be carry-over from other donors' samples. The CDR3 spells CATKGQGALVNTEAFF. CDR3 DNA sequence: TGTGCCACCAAGGGGCAGGGGGCTCTGGTGAACACTGAAGCTTTCTTT.